Detailed here is one T cell receptor beta chain. The antigen is undetermined. The data are from a study of T-cell reconstitution after alpha-beta-depleted transplantation in children. Study outcomes and limitations: Surviving recipient T cells and intrathymic progenitors accounted for some patients' high TCRbeta diversity at day 60. T-cell numbers and diversity one year post-transplant derived largely from freshly generated T cells. It was reported that alpha-beta T cells came from several hundred expanded graft clones (about two months after transplant).

Germline V gives CDR1 SGHRS, CDR2 YFSETQ. The CDR3 consists of 15 residues. V lost 0 bases and J lost 6, with 15 bases in between. Unique molecular identifiers were incorporated into the prepared TCRbeta library. TCRdb reprocessed the PCR reads via MiXCR and lists one record per CDR3 protein. The sample lists about 580,000 distinct CDR3 sequences, 23% occurring once. Specimen: PBMCs, mostly from graft donor cells, collected 360 days after TCRalphabeta/CD19-depleted stem cell transplant. The TCR originated in a boy under two years old who had a stem cell transplant for acute myeloid leukemia, so the T cells may come from the graft donor. The chain joins TRBV5-1 to TRBJ1-2, with D possibly matching TRBD1 (6 bases). CDR3: CASSLAPGQLDGYTF. As DNA, the CDR3 is TGCGCCAGCAGCTTGGCCCCTGGACAGCTGGATGGCTACACCTTC.